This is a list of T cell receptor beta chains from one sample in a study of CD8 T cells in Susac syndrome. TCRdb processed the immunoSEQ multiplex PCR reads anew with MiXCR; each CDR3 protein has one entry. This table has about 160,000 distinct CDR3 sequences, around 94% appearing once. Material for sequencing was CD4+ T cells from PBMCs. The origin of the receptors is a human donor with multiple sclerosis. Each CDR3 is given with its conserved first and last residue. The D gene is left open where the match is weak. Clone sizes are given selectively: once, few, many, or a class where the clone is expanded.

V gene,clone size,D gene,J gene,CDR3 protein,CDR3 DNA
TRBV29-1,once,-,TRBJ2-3,CSVRGTSDTDTQYF,TGCAGCGTTAGGGGGACATCGGACACAGATACGCAGTATTTT
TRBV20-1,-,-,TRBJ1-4,CSARDRRGGQRREKLFF,TGCAGTGCTAGAGATCGCCGAGGGGGACAACGACGTGAAAAACTGTTTTTT
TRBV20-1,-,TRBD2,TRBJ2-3,CSAAGTSGISTDTQYF,TGCAGTGCAGCCGGGACTAGCGGCATTAGCACAGATACGCAGTATTTT
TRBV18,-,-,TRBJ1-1,CASSPPRQRNTEAFF,TGTGCCAGCTCACCACCGCGACAGAGGAACACTGAAGCTTTCTTT
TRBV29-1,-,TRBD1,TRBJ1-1,CSVYRGSNTEAFF,TGCAGCGTTTACAGGGGCTCAAACACTGAAGCTTTCTTT
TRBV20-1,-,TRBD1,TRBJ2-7,CSAGTGVPVGGEQYF,TGCAGCGCCGGGACAGGCGTTCCCGTGGGTGGGGAGCAGTACTTC
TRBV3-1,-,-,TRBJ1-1,CASSQLGRLSTEAFF,TGTGCCAGCAGCCAACTTGGTAGGCTGAGCACTGAAGCTTTCTTT
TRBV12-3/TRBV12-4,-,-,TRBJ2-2,CASMTRNTGELFF,TGTGCCAGCATGACTAGGAACACCGGGGAGCTGTTTTTT
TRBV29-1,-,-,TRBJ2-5,CSVVAGETQYF,TGCAGCGTCGTGGCGGGGGAGACCCAGTACTTC
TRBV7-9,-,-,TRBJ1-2,CASSGSGQLDGYTF,TGTGCCAGCAGCGGATCAGGACAGTTGGACGGCTACACCTTC
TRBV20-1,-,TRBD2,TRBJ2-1,CSARDPAGTSGVYEQFF,TGCAGTGCTAGAGATCCCGCCGGGACTAGCGGTGTGTATGAGCAGTTCTTC
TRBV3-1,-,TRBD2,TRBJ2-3,CASSQEGTSGRAYF,TGTGCCAGCAGCCAAGAAGGGACTAGCGGGAGGGCGTATTTT
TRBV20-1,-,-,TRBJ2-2,CSASIPNTGELFF,TGCAGTGCTAGTATCCCGAACACCGGGGAGCTGTTTTTT
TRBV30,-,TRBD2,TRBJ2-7,CAWSVLGGDSSYEQYF,TGTGCCTGGAGTGTACTCGGGGGGGATAGCTCCTACGAGCAGTACTTC
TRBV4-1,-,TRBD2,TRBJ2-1,CASSPLNRGGGLASSWVQFF,TGCGCCAGCAGCCCCTTAAATCGGGGAGGGGGACTAGCGTCCTCTTGGGTGCAGTTCTTC
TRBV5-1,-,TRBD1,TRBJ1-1,CASSFRQGDTEAFF,TGCGCCAGCAGCTTTCGACAGGGGGACACTGAAGCTTTCTTT
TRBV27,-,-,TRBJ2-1,CASSSGAHNEQFF,TGTGCCAGCAGCTCCGGGGCGCACAATGAGCAGTTCTTC
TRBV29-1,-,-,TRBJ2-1,CSLSEDYYGEQFF,TGCAGCCTTTCCGAGGACTATTACGGCGAGCAGTTCTTC
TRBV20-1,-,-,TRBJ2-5,CSASRSSGGRETQYF,TGCAGTGCTAGCAGGTCTTCGGGGGGCAGAGAGACCCAGTACTTC
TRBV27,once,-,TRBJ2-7,CASSALALGEQYF,TGTGCCAGCAGTGCGTTGGCATTAGGCGAGCAGTACTTC
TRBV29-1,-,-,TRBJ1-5,CSVLSGSIDQPQHF,TGCAGCGTTCTCTCAGGGTCGATTGATCAGCCCCAGCATTTT
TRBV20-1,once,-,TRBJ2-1,CSASGPGKHNEQFF,TGCAGTGCTAGCGGCCCGGGCAAACACAATGAGCAGTTCTTC
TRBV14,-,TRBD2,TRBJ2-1,CASSRVAGSYNEQFF,TGTGCCAGCAGCCGAGTAGCGGGCAGCTACAATGAGCAGTTCTTC
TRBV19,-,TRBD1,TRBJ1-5,CASVQGARDQPQHF,TGTGCCAGTGTACAGGGGGCGCGGGATCAGCCCCAGCATTTT
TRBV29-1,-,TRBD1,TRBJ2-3,CSVARTGDTDTQYF,TGCAGCGTTGCGCGGACAGGGGACACAGATACGCAGTATTTT
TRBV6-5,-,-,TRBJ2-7,CASRQGQLYEQYF,TGTGCCAGCAGACAGGGTCAACTCTACGAGCAGTACTTC
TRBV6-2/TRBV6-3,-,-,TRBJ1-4,CASSLGRLATNEKLFF,TGTGCCAGCAGCCTCGGGCGGCTTGCAACTAATGAAAAACTGTTTTTT
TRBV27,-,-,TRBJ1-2,CASSTRPAAWGYTF,TGTGCCAGCAGTACCCGCCCTGCGGCCTGGGGCTACACCTTC
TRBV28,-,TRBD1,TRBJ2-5,CASSTAGTGSSETQYF,TGTGCCAGCAGCACTGCCGGGACAGGGAGTTCAGAGACCCAGTACTTC
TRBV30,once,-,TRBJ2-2,CAWSVVNTGELFF,TGTGCCTGGAGTGTCGTGAACACCGGGGAGCTTTTTTTT
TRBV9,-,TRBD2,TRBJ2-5,CASSVGRVPGLDQETQYF,TGTGCCAGCAGCGTAGGGAGGGTCCCGGGACTAGATCAAGAGACCCAGTACTTC
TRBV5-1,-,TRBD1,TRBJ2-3,CASSQLSGTGADTQYF,TGCGCCAGCAGCCAACTATCCGGGACAGGGGCAGATACGCAGTATTTT
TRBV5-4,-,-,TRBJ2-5,CASSGGDQETQYF,TGTGCCAGCTCCGGGGGCGACCAAGAGACCCAGTACTTC
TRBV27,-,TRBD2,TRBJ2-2,CASSVLAANTGELFF,TGTGCCAGCAGTGTCCTAGCGGCAAACACCGGGGAGCTGTTTTTT
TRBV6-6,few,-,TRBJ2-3,CASSYRGGGQYF,TGTGCCAGCAGTTACCGGGGAGGTGGTCAGTATTTT
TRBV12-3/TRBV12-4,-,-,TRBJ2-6,CASRPAGANVLTF,TGTGCCAGCAGGCCGGCTGGGGCCAACGTCCTGACTTTC
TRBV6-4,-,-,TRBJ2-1,CASSDSWSNEQFF,TGTGCCAGCAGTGACTCATGGAGCAATGAGCAGTTCTTC
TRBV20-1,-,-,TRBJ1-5,CSATPRSNQPQHF,TGCAGTGCCACGCCGCGAAGCAATCAGCCCCAGCATTTT
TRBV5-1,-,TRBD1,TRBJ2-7,CASSLAGQVEEQYF,TGCGCCAGCAGCTTGGCGGGACAGGTGGAAGAGCAGTACTTC
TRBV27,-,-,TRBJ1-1,CASSYKREFEAFF,TGTGCCAGCAGTTATAAGAGGGAATTCGAAGCTTTCTTT
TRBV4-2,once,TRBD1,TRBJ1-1,CASSTRDLDRVDTEAFF,TGTGCCAGCAGCACCCGGGACTTGGACAGGGTGGACACTGAAGCTTTCTTT
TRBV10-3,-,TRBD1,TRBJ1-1,CAIARTGGTEAFF,TGTGCCATCGCCAGGACAGGGGGCACTGAAGCTTTCTTT
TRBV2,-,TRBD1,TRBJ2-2,CASTGQGATGELFF,TGTGCCAGCACTGGACAGGGGGCCACCGGGGAGCTTTTTTTT
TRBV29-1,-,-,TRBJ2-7,CSAAPGTDSYEQYF,TGCAGCGCTGCACCTGGGACGGATTCCTACGAGCAGTACTTC
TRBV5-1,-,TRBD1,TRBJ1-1,CASSLWKYPGQGGTEAFF,TGCGCCAGCAGCTTGTGGAAATATCCGGGACAGGGCGGGACTGAAGCTTTCTTT
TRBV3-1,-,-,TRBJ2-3,CASSVSSDTQYF,TGTGCCAGCAGCGTTTCATCAGATACGCAGTATTTT
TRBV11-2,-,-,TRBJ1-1,CASSLEGEATEAFF,TGTGCCAGCAGCTTAGAGGGTGAGGCGACTGAAGCTTTCTTT
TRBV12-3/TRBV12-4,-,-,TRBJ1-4,CASSPGVGVRNEKLFF,TGTGCCAGCAGTCCGGGGGTGGGGGTACGTAATGAAAAACTGTTTTTT
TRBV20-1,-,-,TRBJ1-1,CSAGKQENTEAFF,TGCAGTGCTGGAAAACAGGAGAACACTGAAGCTTTCTTT
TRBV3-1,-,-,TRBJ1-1,CASSQGQLLEAFF,TGTGCCAGCAGCCAAGGACAGCTTTTAGAAGCTTTCTTT
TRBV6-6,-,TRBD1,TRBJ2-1,CASSTGGPSNEQFF,TGTGCCAGCAGTACAGGGGGCCCGTCCAATGAGCAGTTCTTC
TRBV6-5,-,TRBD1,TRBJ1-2,CASSQTGTGGTGYTF,TGTGCCAGCAGTCAAACCGGGACAGGGGGTACGGGCTACACCTTC
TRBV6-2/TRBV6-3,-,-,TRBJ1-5,CASSLGYNQPQHF,TGTGCCAGCAGTCTAGGGTACAATCAGCCCCAGCATTTT